This TCR beta chain was recovered during a study of cytomegalovirus exposure and HLA in healthy donors. Of note for this clone: Its matching antigen is unknown.

Sequencing used immunoSEQ multiplex PCR; TCRdb keeps in-frame clones, though not all of them. The sample comprises tens of thousands of clones, more than 70% of which are singletons, and 12% rests with the top ten. This CDR3 has 14 residues. Trimming took 3 bases from V and 4 from J, leaving 11 bases between them. CDR1 and CDR2 from the germline V gene are SGHDT and YYEEEE. The donors were part of the validation cohort, which consisted of some 120 subjects and was separate from the first cohort of roughly 620 subjects. Study-level points and caveats: Rarity marked most TCR sequences, yet some public TCRs occurred in many donors. The authors confirmed in vitro that three CMV-associated chains were specific for CMV antigens.

The TCR was taken from a woman aged 18-29 years in good health and CMV-seropositive. The sample was PBMCs. The rearrangement links TRBV5-6 to TRBJ1-5; possibly TRBD1 for D (6 bases). In nucleotides, the CDR3 is TGTGCCAGCAGCTCGGACAGAAGAAATCAGCCCCAGCATTTT. Protein sequence: CASSSDRRNQPQHF.